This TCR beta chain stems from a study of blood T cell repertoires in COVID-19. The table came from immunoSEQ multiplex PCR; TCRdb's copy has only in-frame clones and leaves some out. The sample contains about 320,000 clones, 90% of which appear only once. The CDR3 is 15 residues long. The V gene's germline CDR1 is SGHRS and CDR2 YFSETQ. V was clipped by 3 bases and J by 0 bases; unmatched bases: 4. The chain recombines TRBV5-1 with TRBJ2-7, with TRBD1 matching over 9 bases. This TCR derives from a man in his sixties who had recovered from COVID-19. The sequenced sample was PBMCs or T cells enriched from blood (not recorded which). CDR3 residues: CASSWGQGISYEQYF. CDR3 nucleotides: TGCGCCAGCAGCTGGGGACAGGGCATCTCCTACGAGCAGTACTTC.